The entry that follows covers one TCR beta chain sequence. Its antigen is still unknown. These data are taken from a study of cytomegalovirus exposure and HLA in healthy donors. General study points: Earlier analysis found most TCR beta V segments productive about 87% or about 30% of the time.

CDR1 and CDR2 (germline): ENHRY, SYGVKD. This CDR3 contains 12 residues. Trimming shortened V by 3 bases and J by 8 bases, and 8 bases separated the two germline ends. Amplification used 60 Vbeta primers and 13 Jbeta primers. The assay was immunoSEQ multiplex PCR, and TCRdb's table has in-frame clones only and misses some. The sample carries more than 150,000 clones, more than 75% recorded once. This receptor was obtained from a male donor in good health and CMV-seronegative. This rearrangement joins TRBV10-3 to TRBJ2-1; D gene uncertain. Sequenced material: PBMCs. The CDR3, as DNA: TGTGCCATCAGTGACCAGGTAGATGAGCAGTTCTTC. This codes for CAISDQVDEQFF.